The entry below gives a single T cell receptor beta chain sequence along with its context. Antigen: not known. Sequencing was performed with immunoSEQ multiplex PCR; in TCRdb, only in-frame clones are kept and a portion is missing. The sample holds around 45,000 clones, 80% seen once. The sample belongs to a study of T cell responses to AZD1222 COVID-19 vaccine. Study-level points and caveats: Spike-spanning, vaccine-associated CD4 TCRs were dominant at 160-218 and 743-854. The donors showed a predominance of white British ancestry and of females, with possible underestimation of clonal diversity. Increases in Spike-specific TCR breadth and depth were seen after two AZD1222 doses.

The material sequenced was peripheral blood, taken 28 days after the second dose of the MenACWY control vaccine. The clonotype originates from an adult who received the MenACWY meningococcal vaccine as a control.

The DNA of the CDR3 is TGTGCCAGCAGTTCCCCCGGGACAGCACTTCACGAAGCTTTCTTT. This gives the protein CASSSPGTALHEAFF. The gene calls are TRBV6-5 and TRBJ1-1; 7 nucleotides agree with TRBD1. The CDR3 extends over 15 amino acids. The germline V gene has CDR1 MNHEY and CDR2 SVGAGI. Germline trimming cut 4 bases from V and 8 bases from J; bases unmatched to any gene: 13.